The 23 T cell receptor beta chains below were found in one sample sequenced in a study of cytomegalovirus exposure and HLA in healthy donors. Assay used: immunoSEQ multiplex PCR; TCRdb lists only in-frame clones, some missing. The table has roughly 52,000 clones, 85% to 95% seen once. Sequenced: PBMCs. The receptor source for this set is a woman aged 18-29 years in good health and CMV-seropositive.

This clone was seen a single time. This chain joins TRBV5-6 and TRBJ1-2, with 9 positions matching TRBD1. J lost 7 bases, V lost 2 bases, and 15 bases had no gene match. Germline V gene sequence: CDR1 SGHDT, CDR2 YYEEEE. The CDR3 is 17 amino acids. CDR3 DNA: TGTGCCAGCAGCTTAAGACAGGGGGACCCGACTGTGCTTGGCTACACCTTC. Translating gives CASSLRQGDPTVLGYTF.

The chain employs TRBV5-1 and TRBJ2-3, with 9 bases matching TRBD2. The J segment lost 0 bases and the V segment lost 2 bases, leaving 4 bases of the junction unmatched. Germline CDR1 and CDR2: SGHRS and YFSETQ. This CDR3 has 16 amino acids. The CDR3 bases are TGCGCCAGCAGCTTAGGGACTAGCCTAAGCACAGATACGCAGTATTTT. It translates to CASSLGTSLSTDTQYF.

The chain couples TRBV7-3 to TRBJ2-1; possibly TRBD2 for D (6 bases). Germline CDR1 reads SGHTA; CDR2 reads FQGTGA. The CDR3 has 15 amino acids. The V end lost 11 bases, the J end lost 1 base, and 18 bases lay between the germline ends. The CDR3 is CASAILGGSYNEQFF. The CDR3 DNA reads as TGTGCCTCGGCCATCCTCGGGGGTTCCTACAATGAGCAGTTCTTC.

The chain uses TRBV27 and TRBJ1-1; 7 bases are shared with TRBD1. This CDR3 region has 14 residues. V lost 7 bases and J lost 11; bases outside the gene matches: 16. CDR1 MNHEY and CDR2 SMNVEV come from the germline V gene (reference sequence). The CDR3 DNA reads as TGTGCCAGCACCTCATTGAGGGGGCGGGGAGAGGCTTTCTTT. Its protein is CASTSLRGRGEAFF.

The chain joins TRBV18 to TRBJ2-7, with D possibly TRBD2 on 5 matching bases. The length of the CDR3 is 14 residues. CDR1 KGHSH and CDR2 LQKENI come from the germline V gene. The germline V and J ends were trimmed by 2 bases and 3 bases, with 11 bases remaining between them. The CDR3 sequence: CASSPYGLFYEQYF. The CDR3 DNA sequence: TGTGCCAGCTCACCATACGGACTTTTCTACGAGCAGTACTTC.

This chain links TRBV28 with TRBJ1-6, with D perhaps matching TRBD1 (6 bases). V lost 7 bases to trimming and J lost 6 bases, with 10 bases between them. CDR3 length: 13 residues. CDR1 MDHEN and CDR2 SYDVKM come from the germline V gene. CDR3 DNA: TGTGCCAGCATCCCCAGGGGTAATTCACCCCTCCACTTT. This codes for CASIPRGNSPLHF.

The rearrangement joins TRBV5-1 to TRBJ1-3; D not certain. V dropped 0 bases and J dropped 0 bases, with 7 bases sitting between them. The CDR3 loop spans 15 amino acids. Germline V gene data show CDR1 as SGHRS and CDR2 as YFSETQ. CDR3 sequence: CASSLDGSSGNTIYF. CDR3 coding DNA: TGCGCCAGCAGCTTGGACGGGAGCTCTGGAAACACCATATATTTT.

This clone was found once. The chain recombines TRBV7-9 with TRBJ2-3, with a tentative D call TRBD1 (6 bases). This CDR3 contains 14 residues. Germline loops: CDR1 SEHNR, CDR2 FQNEAQ (reference sequence). V lost 4 bases to trimming and J lost 2 bases, with 10 bases between them. In DNA form, the CDR3 reads TGTGCCAGCAGCTACGGGACATCCACAGATACGCAGTATTTT. Protein: CASSYGTSTDTQYF.

The rearrangement joins TRBV10-3 to TRBJ1-1; no definite D call. This CDR3 is built from 15 residues. Germline V gene lookup returns CDR1 ENHRY and CDR2 SYGVKD. V lost 6 bases to trimming and J lost 4 bases, with 18 bases between them. CDR3 coding DNA: TGTGCCATCAGCGATTTGGAGGAGTGGGGCACTGAAGCTTTCTTT. This encodes CAISDLEEWGTEAFF.

V and J are TRBV5-1 and TRBJ2-3; D might be TRBD2 (5 bases). Trimming left V 4 bases short and J 5 bases short, with 14 bases between. Germline V gene data show CDR1 as SGHRS and CDR2 as YFSETQ. The CDR3 has 14 amino acids. The CDR3 coding sequence is TGCGCCAGCAGCAAAAACACCGGGGTAGATACGCAGTATTTT. This translates into CASSKNTGVDTQYF.

Worth noting for this clone: The same CDR3 also results from other DNA sequences found in this sample. The CDR3 protein is CASSESGRGNTGELFF. DNA for the CDR3: TGCGCCAGCAGTGAGTCGGGTCGGGGGAACACCGGGGAGCTGTTTTTT. The chain has TRBV10-1 and TRBJ2-2; a weak D match, TRBD2 (5 bases). The CDR3 consists of 16 residues. CDR1 WNHNN and CDR2 SYGVQD come from the germline V gene (reference sequence). V was shortened by 0 bases and J by 1 base, with 9 bases between the two germline ends.

V and J are TRBV13 and TRBJ1-5; D not certain. Germline V gene sequence: CDR1 PRHDT, CDR2 FYEKMQ (reference sequence). There are 14 residues in the CDR3. V was clipped by 0 bases and J by 7 bases, with 10 bases between them. The CDR3 sequence: CASSLGASVQPQHF. DNA for the CDR3: TGTGCCAGCAGCTTAGGGGCCTCTGTCCAGCCCCAGCATTTT.

CDR3 DNA sequence: TGTGCCAGCAGGTCCAGACAGAGCGGGGGCCCCCAGTGGGCCTACGAGCAGTACTTC. Translated, it gives CASRSRQSGGPQWAYEQYF. V gene TRBV2 combines with J gene TRBJ2-7; TRBD2 matches 8 bases. Germline values: CDR1 SNHLY, CDR2 FYNNEI. V dropped 6 bases and J dropped 2; count of bases not matched to a gene: 21. This CDR3 contains 19 residues.

The rearrangement joins TRBV5-6 to TRBJ2-2; D remains ambiguous. V shed 7 bases and J shed 7 bases, with 11 bases lying between them. Germline V gene data show CDR1 as SGHDT and CDR2 as YYEEEE. The CDR3 runs to 12 residues. The DNA of the CDR3 is TGTGCCAGCCGTCGGTTGAGCGGGGAGCTGTTTTTT. It codes for CASRRLSGELFF.

V gene TRBV2 combines with J gene TRBJ1-2; the match to TRBD1 covers 8 bases. Trimming removed 5 bases from V and 3 bases from J; junction bases left unmatched: 8. The CDR3 has 15 amino acids. The germline gives CDR1 SNHLY, CDR2 FYNNEI. Here the CDR3 reads CASSTKTGAYYGYTF. The DNA for the CDR3 is TGTGCCAGCAGTACCAAGACAGGGGCATACTATGGCTACACCTTC.

V gene TRBV7-3 combines with J gene TRBJ2-1, with a possible D match to TRBD1 (6 bases). Germline loops: CDR1 SGHTA, CDR2 FQGTGA. V was cut by 0 bases and J by 0 bases, with 6 bases left in between. The CDR3 covers 15 residues. CDR3 region: CASSLTRGSYNEQFF. DNA of the CDR3: TGTGCCAGCAGCTTAACCAGGGGCTCCTACAATGAGCAGTTCTTC.

This chain links TRBV6-1 with TRBJ1-6; possible D gene TRBD1, 6 bases. Looked up from germline, CDR1 is MNHNS and CDR2 is SASEGT. Trimming took off 7 bases at V and 8 bases at J, with 12 bases between the two ends. The CDR3 is made up of 13 amino acids. This chain's CDR3 is CASISTGHSPLHF. Here the CDR3 DNA reads TGTGCCAGCATCTCAACAGGGCATTCACCCCTCCACTTT.

The chain couples TRBV5-4 to TRBJ1-2; perhaps TRBD1 as D (6 bases). Trimming took off 2 bases at V and 7 bases at J, with 15 bases between the two ends. The CDR3 sequence is 14 residues long. Germline V CDR1 and CDR2: SGHNT, YYREEE (reference sequence). The CDR3 is CASSLSTTGPGYTF. The CDR3 region has the DNA TGTGCCAGCAGCTTATCTACTACAGGGCCTGGCTACACCTTC.

V usage is TRBV7-3 and J usage is TRBJ1-3; no clear D. Trimming left V 2 bases short and J 0 bases short, with 8 bases between. The CDR3 spans 15 residues. Germline CDR1 reads SGHTA; CDR2 reads FQGTGA. For the CDR3, the DNA is TGTGCCAGCAGCTTAGGGCCGGTCTCTGGAAACACCATATATTTT. Amino acid sequence: CASSLGPVSGNTIYF.

V and J are TRBV7-9 and TRBJ2-2, with D possibly being TRBD1 (6 bases). CDR3 length equals 17 residues. Germline V gene sequence: CDR1 SEHNR, CDR2 FQNEAQ (reference sequence). V lost 6 bases, J lost 3 bases, and 20 bases lay in between. CDR3 nucleotides: TGTGCCAGCAGTCCGTGGGGGCCCAGAGGAGACACCGGGGAGCTGTTTTTT. Its protein product is CASSPWGPRGDTGELFF.

The J gene is TRBJ1-2, the V gene TRBV5-5; D not certain. The CDR3 spans 12 residues. Trimming removed 0 bases from V and 6 bases from J, with 6 bases in between. Per the germline V gene, CDR1 is SGHKS and CDR2 is YYEKEE (reference sequence). The CDR3 coding sequence is TGTGCCAGCAGCTTGGCCGGGGATGGCTACACCTTC. It codes for CASSLAGDGYTF.

The chain combines TRBV10-1 with TRBJ2-7, with TRBD2 as a possible D gene (6 bases). The CDR3 spans 13 residues. V was clipped by 3 bases and J by 2 bases, with 8 bases between them. Germline CDR1 and CDR2: WNHNN and SYGVQD (reference sequence). CDR3 coding DNA: TGCGCCAGCAGTGATGCGGGACCCTACGAGCAGTACTTC. Its translation: CASSDAGPYEQYF.

The V call is TRBV6-1, the J call TRBJ2-7, with TRBD1 matching 12 bases. The CDR3 contains 15 residues. The V gene end was trimmed by 5 bases and the J gene end by 2 bases; junction bases not matched to a gene: 4. Germline V gives CDR1 MNHNS, CDR2 SASEGT. CDR3 nucleotides: TGTGCCAGCAGTCCAGGGACAGGGGGCCCCTACGAGCAGTACTTC. Encoded protein: CASSPGTGGPYEQYF.